This TCR beta chain originates from a study of identical twins. Concerning this clonotype itself: The antigen remains undetermined.

This CDR3 comprises 15 residues. Trimming stripped 0 bases from V and 9 bases from J, with 17 bases between. CDR1 is LGHNA, CDR2 YNFKEQ, per germline. Broader study findings: Recombination models fit unrelated individuals' TCR alpha sharing but underestimated twins'. Weaker excess twin sharing was seen among beta out-of-frame sequences. It was cross-sectional statistical analysis, not following the same donors, that the conclusions relied on. While abundant cord blood beta clonotypes carried fewer insertions, memory repertoires showed no such pattern.

A single record per CDR3 protein comes from TCRdb applying MiXCR to the 5' RACE reads. The sample has 400,000 to 600,000 distinct CDR3 sequences, approximately 20% seen once. This sample also belongs to another study, concerning yellow fever vaccine responses in identical twins.

The receptor's source is a woman between 18 and 30 years old in good health. V and J are TRBV4-2 and TRBJ2-5, with a tentative D call TRBD2 (6 bases). The specimen sequenced was CD4+ T cells sorted from blood. The CDR3 DNA is TGTGCCAGCAGCCAAGATTATTTGACTAGTCAGGCCCAGTACTTC. Its translation is CASSQDYLTSQAQYF.